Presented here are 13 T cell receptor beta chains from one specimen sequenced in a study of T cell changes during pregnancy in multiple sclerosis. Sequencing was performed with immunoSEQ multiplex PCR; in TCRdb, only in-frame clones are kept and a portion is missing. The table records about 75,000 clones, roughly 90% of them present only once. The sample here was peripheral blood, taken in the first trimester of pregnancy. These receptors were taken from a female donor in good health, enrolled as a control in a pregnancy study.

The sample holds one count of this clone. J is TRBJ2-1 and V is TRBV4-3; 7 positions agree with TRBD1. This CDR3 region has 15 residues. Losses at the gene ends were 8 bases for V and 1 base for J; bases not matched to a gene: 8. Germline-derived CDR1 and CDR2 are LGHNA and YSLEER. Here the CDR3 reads CASSATGSSYNEQFF. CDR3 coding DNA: TGCGCCAGCTCCGCGACAGGGAGTTCCTACAATGAGCAGTTCTTC.

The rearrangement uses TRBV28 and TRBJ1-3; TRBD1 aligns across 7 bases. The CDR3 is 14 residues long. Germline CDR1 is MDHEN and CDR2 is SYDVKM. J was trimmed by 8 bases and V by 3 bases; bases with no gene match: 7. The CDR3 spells CASSFVGGMDTIYF. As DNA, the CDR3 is TGTGCCAGCAGTTTCGTAGGGGGCATGGACACCATATATTTT.

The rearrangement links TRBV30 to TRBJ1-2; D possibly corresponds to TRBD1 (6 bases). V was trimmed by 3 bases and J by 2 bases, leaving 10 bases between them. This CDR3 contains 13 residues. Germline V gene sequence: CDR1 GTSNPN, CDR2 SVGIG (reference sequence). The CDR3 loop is CAWRLGANYGYTF. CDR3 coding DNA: TGTGCCTGGAGACTGGGGGCAAACTATGGCTACACCTTC.

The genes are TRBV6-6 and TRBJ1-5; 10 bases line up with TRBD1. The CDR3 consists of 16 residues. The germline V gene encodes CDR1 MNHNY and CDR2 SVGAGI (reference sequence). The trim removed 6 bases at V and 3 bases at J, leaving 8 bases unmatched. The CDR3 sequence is CASRIAGTGANQPQHF. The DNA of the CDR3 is TGTGCCAGCAGGATCGCCGGGACAGGGGCCAATCAGCCCCAGCATTTT.

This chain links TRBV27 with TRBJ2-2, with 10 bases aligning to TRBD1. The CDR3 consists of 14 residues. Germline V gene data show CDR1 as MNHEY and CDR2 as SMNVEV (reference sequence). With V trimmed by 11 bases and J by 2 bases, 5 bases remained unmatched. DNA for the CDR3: TGTGCCGGAAGACAGGGGGCAAACACCGGGGAGCTGTTTTTT. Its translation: CAGRQGANTGELFF.

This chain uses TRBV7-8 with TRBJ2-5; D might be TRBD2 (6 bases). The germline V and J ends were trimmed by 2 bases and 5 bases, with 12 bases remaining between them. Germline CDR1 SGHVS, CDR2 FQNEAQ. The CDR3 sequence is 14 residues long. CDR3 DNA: TGTGCCAGCAGCTTATCGGCCGGAGGGGAGACCCAGTACTTC. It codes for CASSLSAGGETQYF.

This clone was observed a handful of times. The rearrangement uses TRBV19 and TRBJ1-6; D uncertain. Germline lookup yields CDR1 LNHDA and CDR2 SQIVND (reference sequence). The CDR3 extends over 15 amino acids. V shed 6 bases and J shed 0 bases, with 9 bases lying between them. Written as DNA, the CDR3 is TGTGCCAGTAGCCTAGGAAGCTCCTATAATTCACCCCTCCACTTT. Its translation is CASSLGSSYNSPLHF.

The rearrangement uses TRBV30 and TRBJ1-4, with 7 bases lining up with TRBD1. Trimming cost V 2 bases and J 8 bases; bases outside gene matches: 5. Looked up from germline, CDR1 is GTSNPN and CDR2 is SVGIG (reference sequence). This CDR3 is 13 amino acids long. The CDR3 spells CAWSRQGGEKLFF. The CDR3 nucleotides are TGTGCCTGGAGTCGACAGGGTGGGGAAAAACTGTTTTTT.

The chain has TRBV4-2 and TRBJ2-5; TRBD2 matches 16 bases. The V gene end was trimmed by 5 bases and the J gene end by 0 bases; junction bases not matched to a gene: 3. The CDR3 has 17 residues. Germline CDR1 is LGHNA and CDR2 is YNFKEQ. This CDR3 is CASSEGLAGGNQETQYF. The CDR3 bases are TGTGCCAGCAGCGAGGGACTAGCGGGGGGGAACCAAGAGACCCAGTACTTC.

As DNA, the CDR3 is TGTGCCAGCAGCGCGAAAGGACAGGGTGGCTACGAGCAGTACTTC. Translating it yields CASSAKGQGGYEQYF. The J gene is TRBJ2-7, the V gene TRBV5-4; 8 nucleotides align to TRBD1. CDR1 and CDR2 from the germline V gene are SGHNT and YYREEE (reference sequence). V shed 4 bases, J shed 3 bases, and the junction held 9 bases outside the gene matches. The CDR3 has 15 amino acids. The full variable domain, its missing parts supplied by reference TRBV5-4 and TRBJ2-7, is ETGVTQSPTHLIKTRGQQVTLRCSSQSGHNTVSWYQQALGQGPQFIFQYYREEENGRGNFPPRFSGLQFPNYSSELNVNALELDDSALYLCASSAKGQGGYEQYFGPGTRLTVT.

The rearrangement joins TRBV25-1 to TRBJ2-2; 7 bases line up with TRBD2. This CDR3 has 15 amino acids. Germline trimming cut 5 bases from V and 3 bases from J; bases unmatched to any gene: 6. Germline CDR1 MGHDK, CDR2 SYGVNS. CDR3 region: CASSSREADTGELFF. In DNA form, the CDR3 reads TGTGCCAGCAGTTCCCGGGAGGCCGACACCGGGGAGCTGTTTTTT.

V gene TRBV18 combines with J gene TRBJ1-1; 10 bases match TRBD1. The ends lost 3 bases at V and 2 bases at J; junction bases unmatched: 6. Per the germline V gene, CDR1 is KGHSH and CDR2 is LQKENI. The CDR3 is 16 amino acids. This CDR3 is CASSPGQGNLNTEAFF. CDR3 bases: TGTGCCAGCTCACCGGGACAGGGGAACCTAAACACTGAAGCTTTCTTT.

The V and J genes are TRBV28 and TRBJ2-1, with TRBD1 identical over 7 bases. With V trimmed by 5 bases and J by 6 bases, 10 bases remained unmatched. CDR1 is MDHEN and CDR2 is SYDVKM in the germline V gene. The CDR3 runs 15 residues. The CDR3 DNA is TGTGCCAGCAGTCCCACTTTAGGGGGCGGCAATGAGCAGTTCTTC. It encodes CASSPTLGGGNEQFF. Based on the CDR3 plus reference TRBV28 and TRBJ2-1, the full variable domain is DVKVTQSSRYLVKRTGEKVFLECVQDMDHENMFWYRQDPGLGLRLIYFSYDVKMKEKGDIPEGYSVSREKKERFSLILESASTNQTSMYLCASSPTLGGGNEQFFGPGTRLTVL.